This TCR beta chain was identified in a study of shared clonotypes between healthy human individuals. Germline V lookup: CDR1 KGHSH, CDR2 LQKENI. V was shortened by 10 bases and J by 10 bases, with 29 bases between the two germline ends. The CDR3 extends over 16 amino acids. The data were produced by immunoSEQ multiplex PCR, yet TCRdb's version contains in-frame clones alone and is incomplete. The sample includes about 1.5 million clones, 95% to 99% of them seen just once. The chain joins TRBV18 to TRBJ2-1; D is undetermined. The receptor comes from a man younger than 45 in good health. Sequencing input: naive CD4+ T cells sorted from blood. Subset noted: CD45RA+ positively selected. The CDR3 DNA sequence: TGTGCCACCAGACCGGGCCTCCGCAACTCGATAAGGGAGCAGTTCTTC. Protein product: CATRPGLRNSIREQFF. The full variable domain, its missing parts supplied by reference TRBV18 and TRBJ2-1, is NAGVMQNPRHLVRRRGQEARLRCSPMKGHSHVYWYRQLPEEGLKFMVYLQKENIIDESGMPKERFSAEFPKEGPSILRIQQVVRGDSAAYFCATRPGLRNSIREQFFGPGTRLTVL.